This T cell receptor beta chain was sequenced during a study of response to subunit inactivated influenza vaccine. Worth noting for this clonotype: Relative to the germline gene, one junction end is altered; a read error may explain this.

The length of the CDR3 is 14 residues. Per germline, CDR1 LGHNA and CDR2 YNFKEQ. A single record per CDR3 protein comes from TCRdb applying MiXCR to the RT-PCR reads. Among roughly 700,000 distinct CDR3 sequences, approximately 15% were seen once, and the ten largest hold around 7%. The receptor was derived from a man in his forties or fifties who received an inactivated influenza vaccine. The rearrangement joins TRBV4-2 to TRBJ2-1; D ambiguous. This specimen was PBMCs from blood, taken 14 to 15 days before vaccination. Here the CDR3 DNA reads TGTGCCAGCAGCCAAGAGGTGGCGAGGAATGAGCACTTCTTC. Translated: CASSQEVARNEHFF.